This T cell receptor (beta chain) came from a study of blood T cell repertoires in COVID-19. The assay was immunoSEQ multiplex PCR, and TCRdb's table has in-frame clones only and misses some. The repertoire has 350,000 to 400,000 clones, 85% to 90% of them found once; the top ten carry around 0.97%. The V gene's germline CDR1 is SGHTA and CDR2 FQGNSA. The CDR3 extends over 12 amino acids. A word on this clone: One junction end disagrees with the germline gene, perhaps due to a read error.

The clonotype comes from a woman aged 25 to 39 with acute COVID-19. The rearrangement links TRBV7-2 to TRBJ2-4; D is possibly TRBD1 (6 bases). Sequencing was carried out using PBMCs or T cells enriched from blood (not recorded which). CDR3 in DNA: TGTGCCAGCAGCTCGCCGTGGGACACCCCTGTGTTC. Translated, it gives CASSSPWDTPVF. Filled out from reference TRBV7-2 and TRBJ2-4, the complete variable domain reads GAGVSQSPSNKVTEKGKDVELRCDPISGHTALYWYRQSLGQGLEFLIYFQGNSAPDKSGLPSDRFSAERTGGSVSTLTIQRTQQEDSAVYLCASSSPWDTPVFGAGTRLSVL.